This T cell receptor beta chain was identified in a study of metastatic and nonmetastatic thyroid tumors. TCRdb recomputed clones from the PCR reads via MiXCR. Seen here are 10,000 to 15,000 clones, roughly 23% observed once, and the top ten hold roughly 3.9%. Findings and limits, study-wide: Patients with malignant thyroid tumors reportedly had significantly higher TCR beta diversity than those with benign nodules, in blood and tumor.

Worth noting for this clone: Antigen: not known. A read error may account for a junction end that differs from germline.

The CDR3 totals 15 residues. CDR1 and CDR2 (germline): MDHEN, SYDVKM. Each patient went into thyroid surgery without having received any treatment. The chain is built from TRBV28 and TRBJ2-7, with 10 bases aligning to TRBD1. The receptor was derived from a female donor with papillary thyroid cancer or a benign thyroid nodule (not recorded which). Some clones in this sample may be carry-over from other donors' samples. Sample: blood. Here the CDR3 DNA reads TGTGCCAGCAGTCCATACGGGACAGGGGTCTACGAGCAATACTTC. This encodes CASSPYGTGVYEQYF. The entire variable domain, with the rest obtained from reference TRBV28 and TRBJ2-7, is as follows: DVKVTQSSRYLVKRTGEKVFLECVQDMDHENMFWYRQDPGLGLRLIYFSYDVKMKEKGDIPEGYSVSREKKERFSLILESASTNQTSMYLCASSPYGTGVYEQYFGPGTRLTVT.